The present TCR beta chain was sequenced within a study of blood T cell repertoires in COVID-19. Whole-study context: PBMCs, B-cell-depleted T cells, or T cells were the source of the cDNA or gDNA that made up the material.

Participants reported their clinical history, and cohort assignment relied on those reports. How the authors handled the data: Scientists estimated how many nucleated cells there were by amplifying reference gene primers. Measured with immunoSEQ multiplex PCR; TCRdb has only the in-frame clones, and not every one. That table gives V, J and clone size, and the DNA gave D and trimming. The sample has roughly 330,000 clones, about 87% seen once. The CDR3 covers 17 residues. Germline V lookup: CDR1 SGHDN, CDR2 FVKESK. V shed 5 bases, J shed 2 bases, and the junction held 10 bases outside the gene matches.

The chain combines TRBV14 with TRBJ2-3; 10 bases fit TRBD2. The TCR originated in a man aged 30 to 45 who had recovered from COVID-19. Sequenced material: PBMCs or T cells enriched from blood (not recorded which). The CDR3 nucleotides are TGTGCCAGCAGCTCCTCCAGGCTAGCGGGGGCCACAGATACGCAGTATTTT. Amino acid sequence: CASSSSRLAGATDTQYF.